This T cell receptor (beta chain) was identified in a study of HIV-infected patients and healthy controls. Study-wide points: MAIT alpha-chain CDR3s were frequent in healthy controls, depleted in HIV+. HIV-infected repertoires had significantly higher mean Gini indices than controls, possibly reflecting oligoclonality.

This clonotype is medium-sized. What it binds is unknown. There are 14 residues in the CDR3. V lost 6 bases, J lost 3 bases, and 15 bases lay in between. Germline CDR1 is MDHEN and CDR2 is SYDVKM. Alpha and beta constant-region primers primed reverse transcription of 400 to 650 ng RNA. Alpha and beta chain libraries were made separately by chain-specific third strand synthesis with multiplexing indices. A short first PCR added P5 and P7 adapter elements and a second index. TCRdb itself ran the 5' RACE reads through MiXCR, one entry per CDR3 protein. The repertoire holds approximately 11,000 distinct CDR3 sequences, with roughly 10% as singletons. Whole blood was used without fractionation, so all unsorted peripheral T cells were included.

J is TRBJ2-7 and V is TRBV28; tentative D call: TRBD2 (5 bases). The source was blood, collected before antiretroviral therapy. The clonotype originates from an adult with HIV infection. The CDR3 reads CASRTRGGNYEQYF. Here the CDR3 DNA reads TGTGCCAGCAGAACCCGCGGAGGCAACTACGAGCAGTACTTC.